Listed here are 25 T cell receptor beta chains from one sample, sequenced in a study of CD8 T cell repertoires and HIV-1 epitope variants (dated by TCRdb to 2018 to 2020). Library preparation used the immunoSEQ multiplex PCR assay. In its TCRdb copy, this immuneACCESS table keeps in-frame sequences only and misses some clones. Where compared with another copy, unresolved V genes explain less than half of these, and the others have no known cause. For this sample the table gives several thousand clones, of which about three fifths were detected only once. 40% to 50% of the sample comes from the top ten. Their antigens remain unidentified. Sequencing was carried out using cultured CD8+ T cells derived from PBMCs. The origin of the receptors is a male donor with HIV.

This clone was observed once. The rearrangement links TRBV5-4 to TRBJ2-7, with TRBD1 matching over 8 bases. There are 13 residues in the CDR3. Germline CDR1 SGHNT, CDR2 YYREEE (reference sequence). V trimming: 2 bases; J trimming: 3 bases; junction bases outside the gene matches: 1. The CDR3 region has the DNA TGTGCCAGCAGCTTACAGGGGGACTACGAGCAGTACTTC. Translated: CASSLQGDYEQYF.

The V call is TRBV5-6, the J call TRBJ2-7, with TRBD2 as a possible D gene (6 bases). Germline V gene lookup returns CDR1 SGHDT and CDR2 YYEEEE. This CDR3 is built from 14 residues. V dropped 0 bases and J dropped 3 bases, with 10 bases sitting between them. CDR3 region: CASSLVGSIYEQYF. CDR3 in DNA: TGTGCCAGCAGCTTGGTCGGGAGCATCTACGAGCAGTACTTC.

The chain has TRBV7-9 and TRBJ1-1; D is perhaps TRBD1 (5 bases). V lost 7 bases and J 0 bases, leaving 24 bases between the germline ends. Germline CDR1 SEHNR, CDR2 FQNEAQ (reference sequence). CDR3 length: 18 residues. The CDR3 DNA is TGTGCCAGCACCACTCCTACTAGCCCGGGACGAATGAACACTGAAGCTTTCTTT. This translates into CASTTPTSPGRMNTEAFF.

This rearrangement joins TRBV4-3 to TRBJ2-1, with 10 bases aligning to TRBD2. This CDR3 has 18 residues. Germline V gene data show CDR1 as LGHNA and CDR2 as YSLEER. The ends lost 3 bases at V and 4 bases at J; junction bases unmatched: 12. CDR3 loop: CASSHISGGPWSYNEQFF. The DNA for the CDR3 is TGCGCCAGCAGCCACATTAGCGGGGGGCCCTGGAGTTACAATGAGCAGTTCTTC.

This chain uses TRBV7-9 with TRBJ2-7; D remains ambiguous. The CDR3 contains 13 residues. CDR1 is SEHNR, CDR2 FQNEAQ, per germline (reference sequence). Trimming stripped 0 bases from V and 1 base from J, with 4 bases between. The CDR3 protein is CASSLAYSYEQYF. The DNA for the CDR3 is TGTGCCAGCAGCTTAGCGTATTCCTACGAGCAGTACTTC.

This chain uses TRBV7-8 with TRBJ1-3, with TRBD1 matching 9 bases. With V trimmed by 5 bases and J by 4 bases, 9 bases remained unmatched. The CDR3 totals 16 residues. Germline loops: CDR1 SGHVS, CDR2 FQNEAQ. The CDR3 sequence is CASSHPPGQGGNTIYF. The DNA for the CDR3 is TGTGCCAGCAGCCACCCCCCGGGACAGGGAGGAAACACCATATATTTT.

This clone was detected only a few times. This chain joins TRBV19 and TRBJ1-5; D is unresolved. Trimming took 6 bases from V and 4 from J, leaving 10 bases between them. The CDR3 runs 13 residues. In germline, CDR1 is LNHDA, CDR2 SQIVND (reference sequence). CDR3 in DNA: TGTGCCAGTAGGTTGGGTGGGAATCAGCCCCAGCATTTT. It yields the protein CASRLGGNQPQHF.

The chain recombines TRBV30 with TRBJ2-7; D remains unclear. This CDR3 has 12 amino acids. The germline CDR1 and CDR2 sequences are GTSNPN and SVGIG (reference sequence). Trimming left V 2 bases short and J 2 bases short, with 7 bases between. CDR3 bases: TGTGCCTGGAGTCTGCTGGCCTACGAGCAGTACTTC. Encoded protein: CAWSLLAYEQYF.

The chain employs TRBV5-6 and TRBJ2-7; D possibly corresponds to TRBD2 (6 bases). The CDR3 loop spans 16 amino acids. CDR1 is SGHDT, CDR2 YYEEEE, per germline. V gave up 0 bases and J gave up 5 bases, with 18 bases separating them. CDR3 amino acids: CASSLAFALTGDEQYF. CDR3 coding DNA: TGTGCCAGCAGCTTGGCCTTCGCGCTCACGGGGGACGAGCAGTACTTC.

CDR3 DNA sequence: TGTGCCAGCAGCTCGGACAGCACCGGGGAGCTGTTTTTT. Translated, it gives CASSSDSTGELFF. This chain links TRBV6-6 with TRBJ2-2, with D maybe TRBD1 (6 bases). The ends were cut back, 6 bases at V and 4 bases at J, with 9 bases in the middle. CDR3 length: 13 amino acids. The V gene's germline CDR1 is MNHNY and CDR2 SVGAGI (reference sequence).

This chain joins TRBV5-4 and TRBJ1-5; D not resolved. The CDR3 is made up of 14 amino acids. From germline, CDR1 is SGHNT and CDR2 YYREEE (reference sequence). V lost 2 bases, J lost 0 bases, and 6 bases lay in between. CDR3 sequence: CASSFSGSNQPQHF. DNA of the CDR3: TGTGCCAGCAGCTTTTCGGGTAGCAATCAGCCCCAGCATTTT.

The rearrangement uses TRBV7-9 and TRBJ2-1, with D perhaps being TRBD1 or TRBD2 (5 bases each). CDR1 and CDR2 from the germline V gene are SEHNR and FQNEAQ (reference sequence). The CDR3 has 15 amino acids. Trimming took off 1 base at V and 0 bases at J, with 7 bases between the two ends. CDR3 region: CASSLEGSSYNEQFF. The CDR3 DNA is TGTGCCAGCAGCTTAGAGGGGAGCTCCTACAATGAGCAGTTCTTC.

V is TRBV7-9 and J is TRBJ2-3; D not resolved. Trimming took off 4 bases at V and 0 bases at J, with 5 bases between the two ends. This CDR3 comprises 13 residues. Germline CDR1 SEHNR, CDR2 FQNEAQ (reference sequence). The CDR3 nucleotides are TGTGCCAGCAGCTGGGGTAGCACAGATACGCAGTATTTT. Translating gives CASSWGSTDTQYF.

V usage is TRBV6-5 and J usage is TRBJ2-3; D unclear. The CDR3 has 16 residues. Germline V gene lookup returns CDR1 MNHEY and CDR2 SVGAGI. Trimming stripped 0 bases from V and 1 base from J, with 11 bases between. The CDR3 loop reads CASSYSTDPRTDTQYF. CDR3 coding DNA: TGTGCCAGCAGTTACTCTACGGACCCTCGCACAGATACGCAGTATTTT.

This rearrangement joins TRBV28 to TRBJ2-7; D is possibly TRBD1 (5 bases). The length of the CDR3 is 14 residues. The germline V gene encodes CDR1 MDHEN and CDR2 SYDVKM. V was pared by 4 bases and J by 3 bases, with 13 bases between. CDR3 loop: CASSSWQGGYEQYF. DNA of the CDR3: TGTGCCAGCAGTTCCTGGCAGGGTGGCTACGAGCAGTACTTC.

The CDR3 is CASSKLQGPNTEAFF. For the CDR3, the DNA is TGTGCCAGTAGTAAATTACAGGGCCCGAACACTGAAGCTTTCTTT. The gene calls are TRBV19 and TRBJ1-1, with a tentative D call TRBD1 (6 bases). The CDR3 is 15 amino acids. The germline V and J ends were trimmed by 4 bases and 1 base, with 13 bases remaining between them. Germline CDR1 and CDR2: LNHDA and SQIVND (reference sequence).

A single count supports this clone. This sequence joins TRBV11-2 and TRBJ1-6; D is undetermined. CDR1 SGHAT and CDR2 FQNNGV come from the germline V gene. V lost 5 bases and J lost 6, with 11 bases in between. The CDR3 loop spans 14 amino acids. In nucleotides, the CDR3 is TGTGCCAGCAGCCTAACCCCTTCTAATTCACCCCTCCACTTT. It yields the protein CASSLTPSNSPLHF.

CDR3 DNA: TGTGCCAGTAGTACCCGGGACATCAATGAGCAGTTCTTC. This codes for CASSTRDINEQFF. The chain is built from TRBV19 and TRBJ2-1, with D perhaps matching TRBD1 (6 bases). V gave up 4 bases and J gave up 6 bases, with 10 bases separating them. Germline CDR1 reads LNHDA; CDR2 reads SQIVND (reference sequence). The CDR3 has 13 amino acids.

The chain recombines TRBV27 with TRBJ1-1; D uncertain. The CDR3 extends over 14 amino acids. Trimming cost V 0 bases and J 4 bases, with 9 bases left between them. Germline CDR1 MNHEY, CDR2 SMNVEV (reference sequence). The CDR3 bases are TGTGCCAGCAGTTTATCCGGTGTCGCCACTGAAGCTTTCTTT. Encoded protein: CASSLSGVATEAFF.

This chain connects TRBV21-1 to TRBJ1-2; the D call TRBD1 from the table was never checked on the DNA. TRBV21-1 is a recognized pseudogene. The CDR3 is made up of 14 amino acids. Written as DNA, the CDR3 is TGTGCCAGCAGGTCCCCATCAGGGGAGAGTGGCTACACCTTC. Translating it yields CASRSPSGESGYTF.

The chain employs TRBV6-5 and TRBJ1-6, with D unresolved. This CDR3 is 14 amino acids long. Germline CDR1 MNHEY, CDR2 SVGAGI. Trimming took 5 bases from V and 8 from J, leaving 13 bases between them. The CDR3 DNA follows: TGTGCCAGCAGTCAAGACTCCCTCTATTCACCCCTCCACTTT. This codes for CASSQDSLYSPLHF.

This CDR3 reads CASSSTNTGELFF. Here the CDR3 DNA reads TGTGCCAGCAGTTCGACAAACACCGGGGAGCTGTTTTTT. This sequence joins TRBV28 and TRBJ2-2; no reliable D call. CDR3 length equals 13 residues. The V end lost 4 bases, the J end lost 2 bases, and 5 bases lay between the germline ends. Germline V gene sequence: CDR1 MDHEN, CDR2 SYDVKM.

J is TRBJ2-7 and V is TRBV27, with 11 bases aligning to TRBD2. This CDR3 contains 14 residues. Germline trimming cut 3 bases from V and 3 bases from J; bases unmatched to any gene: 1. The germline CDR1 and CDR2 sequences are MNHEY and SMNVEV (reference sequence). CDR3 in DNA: TGTGCCAGCAGTTTGGGGACTAGCGGCTACGAGCAGTACTTC. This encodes CASSLGTSGYEQYF.

The CDR3 DNA is TGTGCCAGCAGTGACGACGGGACCTTCGCTAACTATGGCTACACCTTC. Translating it yields CASSDDGTFANYGYTF. The chain has TRBV25-1 and TRBJ1-2; D might be TRBD1 (5 bases). V dropped 3 bases and J dropped 0 bases, with 14 bases sitting between them. The CDR3 is 16 residues long. Germline values: CDR1 MGHDK, CDR2 SYGVNS.

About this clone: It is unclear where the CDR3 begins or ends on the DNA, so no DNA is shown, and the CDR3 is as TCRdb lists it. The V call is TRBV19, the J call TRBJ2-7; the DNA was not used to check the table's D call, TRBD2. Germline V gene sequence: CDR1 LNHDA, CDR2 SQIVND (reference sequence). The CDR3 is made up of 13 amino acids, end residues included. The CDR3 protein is CASSSGLAYEQYF.